A selection of T cell receptor beta chains follows, all from one sample in a study of blood T cell repertoires in COVID-19. Data came from immunoSEQ multiplex PCR; TCRdb stores just in-frame clones and leaves some out. The sample carries around 95,000 clones, approximately 80% recorded once. Sequenced material: peripheral blood. All receptors come from a woman between 65 and 79 years old with acute or convalescent COVID-19. Each CDR3 is given with its conserved first and last residue. A D gene is named only where the DNA matches it firmly. The listing skips clone size in some rows; elsewhere it reads once, few, many or a size class.

V gene,D gene,J gene,clone size,CDR3 protein,CDR3 DNA
TRBV9,-,TRBJ1-1,-,CASSVGGDTEAFF,TGTGCCAGCAGCGTAGGGGGGGACACTGAAGCTTTCTTT
TRBV27,-,TRBJ1-4,-,CASSLTRGRAGVEKLFF,TGTGCCAGCAGTTTAACCAGGGGACGGGCGGGGGTTGAAAAACTGTTTTTT
TRBV4-2,TRBD1,TRBJ1-2,-,CASSSTGGNYGYTF,TGTGCCAGCAGCTCGACAGGGGGCAACTATGGCTACACCTTC
TRBV7-7,TRBD2,TRBJ2-5,-,CASSLGGSGGARETQYF,TGTGCCAGCAGCCTCGGGGGTAGCGGGGGGGCACGAGAGACCCAGTACTTC
TRBV2,-,TRBJ2-3,-,CASSEQDLGAGGTDTQYF,TGTGCCAGCAGTGAGCAGGACCTGGGGGCAGGTGGCACAGATACGCAGTATTTT
TRBV7-9,TRBD1,TRBJ1-6,few,CASSPIGQGANSPLHF,TGTGCCAGCAGCCCAATCGGACAGGGAGCAAATTCACCCCTCCACTTT
TRBV18,-,TRBJ1-1,-,CASSKMELGTEAFF,TGTGCCAGCTCAAAAATGGAGTTGGGCACTGAAGCTTTCTTT
TRBV30,-,TRBJ2-2,-,CAWSLRRSGELFF,TGTGCCTGGAGCTTAAGGAGGTCCGGGGAGCTGTTTTTT
TRBV25-1,-,TRBJ2-2,-,CASSDWQTNTGELFF,TGTGCCAGCAGTGATTGGCAGACAAACACCGGGGAGCTGTTTTTT
TRBV5-1,TRBD2,TRBJ2-1,-,CASSSLAGGREQFF,TGCGCCAGCAGCTCCTTAGCGGGGGGGCGAGAGCAGTTCTTC
TRBV6-6,-,TRBJ1-2,-,CASSQQGNGYTF,TGTGCCAGCAGCCAACAGGGTAATGGCTACACCTTC
TRBV6-5,TRBD2,TRBJ2-3,-,CASSSPSGESTDTQYF,TGTGCCAGCAGTTCGCCTAGCGGGGAAAGCACAGATACGCAGTATTTT